What follows are 23 T cell receptor beta chains derived from one specimen sequenced in a study of blood T cell repertoires in COVID-19. Repertoires were generated with immunoSEQ multiplex PCR, while TCRdb's copy carries only in-frame clones and drops some. Of about 310,000 clones in the sample, 80% to 90% were seen once. The sample taken for sequencing was peripheral blood. Receptors were obtained from a man aged 45-65 years with active or convalescent COVID-19.

The V and J genes are TRBV10-1 and TRBJ2-1; D gene uncertain. The CDR3 loop spans 15 amino acids. CDR1 and CDR2 from the germline V gene are WNHNN and SYGVQD (reference sequence). Trimming took 1 base from V and 1 from J, leaving 8 bases between them. CDR3 nucleotide sequence: TGCGCCAGCAGTGAGTGGTCCCTATCCTACAATGAGCAGTTCTTC. Its protein product is CASSEWSLSYNEQFF.

The chain has TRBV10-3 and TRBJ2-5, with D hard to call. Germline lookup yields CDR1 ENHRY and CDR2 SYGVKD. The CDR3 has 15 residues. Deletions cut 3 bases from V and 1 base from J, with 12 bases between. The CDR3 DNA sequence: TGTGCCATCAGTGACCGGCCGCCGGGCCAAGAGACCCAGTACTTC. Translated, it gives CAISDRPPGQETQYF.

Only a few counts were recorded for this clone. The J gene is TRBJ2-5, the V gene TRBV7-2; tentative D call: TRBD1 (6 bases). The germline V gene encodes CDR1 SGHTA and CDR2 FQGNSA. Trimming cost V 5 bases and J 4 bases, with 20 bases left between them. The CDR3 consists of 16 residues. Here the CDR3 reads CASSPGAAKAVETQYF. CDR3 DNA: TGTGCCAGCAGCCCAGGGGCGGCAAAGGCGGTAGAGACCCAGTACTTC.

The chain employs TRBV27 and TRBJ2-1; 7 positions agree with TRBD1. The CDR3 length is 18 residues. Trimming at V came to 7 bases and at J to 4 bases, leaving 19 bases not matched to a gene. CDR1 MNHEY and CDR2 SMNVEV come from the germline V gene (reference sequence). The chain's CDR3 is CASNLRVKQGRSYNEQFF. In nucleotides, the CDR3 is TGTGCCAGCAACCTGAGGGTAAAACAGGGGCGAAGTTACAATGAGCAGTTCTTC.

The J gene is TRBJ1-2, the V gene TRBV6-5, with D possibly matching TRBD1 (6 bases). CDR1 is MNHEY and CDR2 is SVGAGI in the germline V gene. This CDR3 comprises 15 residues. Trimming removed 2 bases at V and 7 bases at J, with 17 bases between. The CDR3 loop reads CASSYRRGAIGGYTF. The CDR3 nucleotides are TGTGCCAGCAGTTACAGGCGGGGGGCTATAGGTGGCTACACCTTC.

This sequence joins TRBV2 and TRBJ2-3, with 11 bases matching TRBD2. The CDR3 covers 15 residues. In germline, CDR1 is SNHLY, CDR2 FYNNEI. J gave up 5 bases and V 6 bases, and 7 bases lay outside the gene matches. CDR3 DNA: TGTGCCAGCAGACTAGCGGGGGCCGGGAGAGATACGCAGTATTTT. This sequence encodes CASRLAGAGRDTQYF.

The genes are TRBV5-1 and TRBJ2-1; 12 bases match TRBD2. Germline loops: CDR1 SGHRS, CDR2 YFSETQ. V was pared by 4 bases and J by 7 bases, with 6 bases of the junction left unmatched. The CDR3 loop spans 15 amino acids. The CDR3 loop reads CASSPALAGGNEQFF. CDR3 DNA: TGCGCCAGCAGCCCAGCGCTAGCGGGAGGGAATGAGCAGTTCTTC.

The CDR3 sequence: CASVAQVRNSPLHF. CDR3 bases: TGTGCCAGCGTCGCACAGGTTCGAAATTCACCCCTCCACTTT. This sequence joins TRBV6-1 and TRBJ1-6; a possible D gene is TRBD1 (5 bases). This CDR3 has 14 amino acids. V was shortened by 8 bases and J by 7 bases, with 15 bases between the two germline ends. Germline assignment: CDR1 MNHNS and CDR2 SASEGT.

The CDR3 here is CASSPRTGESEQYF. In DNA form, the CDR3 reads TGCGCCAGCAGCCCGCGGACAGGGGAGAGCGAGCAGTACTTC. J is TRBJ2-7 and V is TRBV5-1; 9 nucleotides line up with TRBD1. The CDR3 is made up of 14 amino acids. After removal of 4 bases from V and 6 bases from J, the junction contained 8 bases not matched to a gene. Germline assignment: CDR1 SGHRS and CDR2 YFSETQ.

The V gene is TRBV6-5, the J gene TRBJ1-5; no reliable D call. CDR1 and CDR2 (germline): MNHEY, SVGAGI. Trimming cost V 2 bases and J 12 bases, with 8 bases left between them. CDR3 length: 11 amino acids. CDR3 region: CASSYATGQHF. The CDR3 DNA is TGTGCCAGCAGTTACGCGACGGGCCAGCATTTT.

In its sample, this clone was seen once. This sequence joins TRBV29-1 and TRBJ1-6, with 9 positions matching TRBD1. Per the germline V gene, CDR1 is SQVTM and CDR2 is ANQGSEA. V was clipped by 7 bases and J by 6 bases; unmatched bases: 4. This CDR3 contains 13 residues. The CDR3 loop is CSARDRANSPLHF. The CDR3 coding sequence is TGCAGCGCCAGGGACAGGGCTAATTCACCCCTCCACTTT.

As concerns this clone: The same CDR3 arises from other DNA sequences in this sample as well. The rearrangement links TRBV5-1 to TRBJ1-1; 7 bases line up with TRBD1. Germline lookup yields CDR1 SGHRS and CDR2 YFSETQ. This CDR3 comprises 14 residues. The J segment lost 2 bases and the V segment lost 0 bases, leaving 1 base of the junction unmatched. In DNA form, the CDR3 reads TGCGCCAGCAGCTTGGGGACAGGAAACACTGAAGCTTTCTTT. This gives the protein CASSLGTGNTEAFF.

The chain combines TRBV2 with TRBJ1-2; D might be TRBD1 (5 bases). CDR3 length: 13 amino acids. V lost 8 bases and J 1 base, leaving 11 bases between the germline ends. The germline V gene encodes CDR1 SNHLY and CDR2 FYNNEI. The CDR3 nucleotides are TGTGCCAGCCGGGACTTATATAACTATGGCTACACCTTC. Translating it yields CASRDLYNYGYTF.

The CDR3 DNA follows: TGCGCCAGCAGCCCCCTTGGAACAGACGGAAACACCATATATTTT. Its protein is CASSPLGTDGNTIYF. V usage is TRBV5-1 and J usage is TRBJ1-3; no firm D call. The CDR3 covers 15 residues. Germline CDR1 is SGHRS and CDR2 is YFSETQ. Trimming stripped 4 bases from V and 4 bases from J, with 15 bases between. The whole variable domain, filled in from reference TRBV5-1 and TRBJ1-3, reads KAGVTQTPRYLIKTRGQQVTLSCSPISGHRSVSWYQQTPGQGLQFLFEYFSETQRNKGNFPGRFSGRQFSNSRSEMNVSTLELGDSALYLCASSPLGTDGNTIYFGEGSWLTVV.

This clone came up once. This rearrangement joins TRBV7-9 to TRBJ2-3, with unresolved D. CDR3 length: 15 amino acids. Germline CDR1 reads SEHNR; CDR2 reads FQNEAQ (reference sequence). The V end was cut by 5 bases, the J end by 2 bases, with 14 bases between. The CDR3, as DNA: TGTGCCAGCAGCCCCCCCCGGAGCATCACAGATACGCAGTATTTT. Amino acids: CASSPPRSITDTQYF.

This chain uses TRBV2 with TRBJ2-3; D is undetermined. The CDR3 covers 14 residues. V was cut by 1 base and J by 2 bases, with 7 bases left in between. Looked up from germline, CDR1 is SNHLY and CDR2 is FYNNEI. The CDR3 DNA sequence: TGTGCCAGCAGTGAAGGGCTGATCACAGATACGCAGTATTTT. Its protein is CASSEGLITDTQYF.

The chain employs TRBV5-1 and TRBJ1-1; D is uncertain. Germline V gives CDR1 SGHRS, CDR2 YFSETQ. V lost 0 bases to trimming and J lost 8 bases, with 14 bases between them. The length of the CDR3 is 14 residues. DNA of the CDR3: TGCGCCAGCAGCTTGGAAGGCCAGGATGTCGAAGCTTTCTTT. This encodes CASSLEGQDVEAFF.

The gene calls are TRBV5-6 and TRBJ1-6; D possibly corresponds to TRBD1 (6 bases). Germline loops: CDR1 SGHDT, CDR2 YYEEEE. The CDR3 is 14 residues long. V was cut by 2 bases and J by 8 bases, with 11 bases left in between. As DNA, the CDR3 is TGTGCCAGCAGCTTTACGACAGGCGATTCACCCCTCCACTTT. It translates to CASSFTTGDSPLHF.

The J gene is TRBJ2-6, the V gene TRBV18; D is uncertain. Germline V gene data show CDR1 as KGHSH and CDR2 as LQKENI. V shed 3 bases and J shed 2 bases, with 20 bases lying between them. The CDR3 length is 19 residues. The CDR3 protein is CASSPRQTQAKTGANVLTF. In DNA form, the CDR3 reads TGTGCCAGCTCACCTCGGCAGACACAAGCTAAAACTGGGGCCAACGTCCTGACTTTC. Variable domain in full (rest from reference TRBV18 and TRBJ2-6): NAGVMQNPRHLVRRRGQEARLRCSPMKGHSHVYWYRQLPEEGLKFMVYLQKENIIDESGMPKERFSAEFPKEGPSILRIQQVVRGDSAAYFCASSPRQTQAKTGANVLTFGAGSRLTVL.

The chain is built from TRBV28 and TRBJ1-2; a possible D gene is TRBD1 (6 bases). CDR3 length: 13 residues. Per the germline V gene, CDR1 is MDHEN and CDR2 is SYDVKM. Trimming left V 6 bases short and J 8 bases short, with 16 bases between. CDR3 amino acids: CASSRRGGEGYTF. Here the CDR3 DNA reads TGTGCCAGCAGCCGACGGGGGGGCGAGGGCTACACCTTC.

This sequence joins TRBV30 and TRBJ2-7, with 8 bases fitting TRBD1. The junction had 2 bases not matched to a gene; V was cut back by 1 base and J by 3 bases. The CDR3 spans 13 residues. Looked up from germline, CDR1 is GTSNPN and CDR2 is SVGIG (reference sequence). The CDR3 DNA reads TGTGCCTGGAGTGCGACAGGGGTCTACGAGCAGTACTTC. Translating gives CAWSATGVYEQYF.

This clone has just one count. The chain recombines TRBV28 with TRBJ1-5; possible D gene TRBD1, 5 bases. V lost 6 bases to trimming and J lost 6 bases, with 15 bases between them. The CDR3 length is 14 residues. CDR1 MDHEN and CDR2 SYDVKM come from the germline V gene. The CDR3 region has the DNA TGTGCCAGCAGCACCATAGGGGTGAGTCAGCCCCAGCATTTT. Encoded protein: CASSTIGVSQPQHF.

The chain carries TRBV5-1 and TRBJ2-5; D call uncertain. V shed 6 bases and J shed 0 bases, with 12 bases lying between them. Germline values: CDR1 SGHRS, CDR2 YFSETQ. This CDR3 region has 14 residues. The DNA for the CDR3 is TGCGCCAGCACCATGGGCACAGACCAAGAGACCCAGTACTTC. Amino acids: CASTMGTDQETQYF.